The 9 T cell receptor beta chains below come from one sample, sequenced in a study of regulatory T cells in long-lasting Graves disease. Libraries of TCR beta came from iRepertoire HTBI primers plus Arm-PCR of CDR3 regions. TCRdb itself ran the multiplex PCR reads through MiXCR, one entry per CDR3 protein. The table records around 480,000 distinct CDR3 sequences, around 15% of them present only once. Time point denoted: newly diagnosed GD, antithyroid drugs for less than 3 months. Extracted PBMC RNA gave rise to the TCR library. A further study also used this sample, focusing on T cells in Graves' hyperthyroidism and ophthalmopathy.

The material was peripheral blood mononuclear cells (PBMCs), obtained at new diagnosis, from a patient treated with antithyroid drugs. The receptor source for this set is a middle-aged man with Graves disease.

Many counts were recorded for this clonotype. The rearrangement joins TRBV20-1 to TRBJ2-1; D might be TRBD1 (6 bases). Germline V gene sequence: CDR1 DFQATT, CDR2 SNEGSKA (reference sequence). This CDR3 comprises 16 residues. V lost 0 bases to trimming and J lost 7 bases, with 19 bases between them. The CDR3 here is CSARETGSASENEQFF. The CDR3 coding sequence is TGCAGTGCTAGAGAGACAGGAAGTGCGAGCGAGAATGAGCAGTTCTTC.

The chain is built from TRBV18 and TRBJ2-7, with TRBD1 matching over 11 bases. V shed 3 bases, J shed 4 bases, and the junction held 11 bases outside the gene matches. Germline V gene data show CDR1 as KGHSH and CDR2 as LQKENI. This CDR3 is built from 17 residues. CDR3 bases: TGTGCCAGCTCACCCTTACAATCCGGGACAGGGGGTTACGAGCAGTACTTC. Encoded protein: CASSPLQSGTGGYEQYF.

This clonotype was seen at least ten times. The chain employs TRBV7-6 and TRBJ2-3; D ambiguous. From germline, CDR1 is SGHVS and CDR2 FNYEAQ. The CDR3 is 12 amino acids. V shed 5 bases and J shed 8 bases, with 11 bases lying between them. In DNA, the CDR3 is TGTGCCAGCAGCGCTCGGGCTCTTACGCAGTATTTT. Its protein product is CASSARALTQYF.

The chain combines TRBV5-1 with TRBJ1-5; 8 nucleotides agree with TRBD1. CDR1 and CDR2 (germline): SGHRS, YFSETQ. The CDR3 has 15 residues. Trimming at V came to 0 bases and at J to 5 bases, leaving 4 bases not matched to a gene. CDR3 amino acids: CASSLGQGLDQPQHF. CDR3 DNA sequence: TGCGCCAGCAGCTTGGGACAGGGGCTCGATCAGCCCCAGCATTTT.

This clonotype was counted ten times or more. CDR3 DNA sequence: TGTGCCAGCAGTGGAAAACGTCGGGAGCTGTTTTTT. As protein: CASSGKRRELFF. This sequence joins TRBV2 and TRBJ2-2; D is uncertain. With 4 bases removed from V and 9 bases from J, the gap between germline ends came to 9 bases. This CDR3 contains 12 residues. Germline V gene data show CDR1 as SNHLY and CDR2 as FYNNEI.

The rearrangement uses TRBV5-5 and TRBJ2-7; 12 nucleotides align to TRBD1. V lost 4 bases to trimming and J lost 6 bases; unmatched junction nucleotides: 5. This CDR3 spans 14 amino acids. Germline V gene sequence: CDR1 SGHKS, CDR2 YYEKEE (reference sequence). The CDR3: CASSARDRGREQYF. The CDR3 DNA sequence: TGTGCCAGCAGCGCCAGGGACAGGGGGCGCGAGCAGTACTTC.

In DNA form, the CDR3 reads TGTGCCAGCAGCTTAGAGTGGACAGCCCTCGGTTCACCCCTCCACTTT. It yields the protein CASSLEWTALGSPLHF. The chain links TRBV7-2 to TRBJ1-6, with D maybe TRBD1 (6 bases). CDR1 and CDR2 (germline): SGHTA, FQGNSA. Trimming stripped 1 base from V and 9 bases from J, with 16 bases between. This CDR3 is 16 amino acids long.

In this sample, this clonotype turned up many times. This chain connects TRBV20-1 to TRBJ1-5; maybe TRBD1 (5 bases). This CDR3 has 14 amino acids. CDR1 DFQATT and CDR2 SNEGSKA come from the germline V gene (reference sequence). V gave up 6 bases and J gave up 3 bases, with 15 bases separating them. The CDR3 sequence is CSARKGLSNQPQHF. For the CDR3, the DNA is TGCAGTGCGAGAAAGGGACTGTCCAATCAGCCCCAGCATTTT.

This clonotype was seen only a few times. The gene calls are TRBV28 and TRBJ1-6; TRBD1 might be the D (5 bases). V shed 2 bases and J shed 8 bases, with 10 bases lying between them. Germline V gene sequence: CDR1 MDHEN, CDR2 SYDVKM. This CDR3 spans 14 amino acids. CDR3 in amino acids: CASSLGGVDSPLHF. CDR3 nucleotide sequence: TGTGCCAGCAGTTTAGGAGGGGTTGATTCACCCCTCCACTTT.